This passage covers 11 T cell receptor beta chains from one sample sequenced in a study of human T cells and chemical hapten exposure. TCRdb used MiXCR to reprocess the RACE reads, holding one entry per CDR3 protein. Of 85,000 to 100,000 distinct CDR3 sequences in the sample, more than 9.5% are singletons; the top ten hold 2.2%. Time point reported: patch test 2, 6 weeks after DPC sensitization. Treatment in this sample: therapeutic diphenylcyclopropenone sensitization with weekly scalp DPC. The specimen comprised whole blood, sampled in connection with sensitization to the hapten diphenylcyclopropenone (DPC). The receptors originated from a middle-aged man with alopecia areata. Some clones in this sample may be carry-over from other donors' samples.

This clonotype has a handful of counts. The chain is built from TRBV3-2 and TRBJ2-6; the table's D call, TRBD1, has no DNA check behind it. TRBV3-2 is given as a pseudogene. The CDR3 length is 17 residues. The CDR3 coding sequence is TGTGCCAGCAGCACGCGGGGGGGCGGTGTAGGGGCCAACGTCCTGACTTTC. Protein: CASSTRGGGVGANVLTF.

This clonotype was counted only a few times. The genes are TRBV7-2 and TRBJ2-4; D perhaps matches TRBD1 (6 bases). Trimming left V 3 bases short and J 0 bases short, with 18 bases between. The CDR3 is made up of 18 amino acids. Germline lookup yields CDR1 SGHTA and CDR2 FQGNSA. For the CDR3, the DNA is TGTGCCAGCAGCTTGCGTTCCACAGGGCCTGTAGCCAAAAACATTCAGTACTTC. It is translated as CASSLRSTGPVAKNIQYF.

V is TRBV5-5 and J is TRBJ2-5, with 11 bases aligning to TRBD2. The CDR3 runs 15 residues. Trimming took 4 bases from V and 4 from J; bases not matched to a gene: 6. Germline assignment: CDR1 SGHKS and CDR2 YYEKEE (reference sequence). CDR3 DNA sequence: TGTGCCAGCAGCGGAGGACTAGCGGGTCTAGAGACCCAGTACTTC. This translates into CASSGGLAGLETQYF.

This clonotype was detected ten times or more. V is TRBV12-3 or TRBV12-4 and J is TRBJ2-2; D may match TRBD1 or TRBD2 (6 bases each). The CDR3 length is 19 residues. V lost 5 bases to trimming and J lost 1 base, with 23 bases between them. CDR3 amino acids: CASSPVGGQARKNTGELFF. The CDR3 bases are TGTGCCAGCAGTCCCGTGGGGGGCCAGGCTCGTAAGAACACCGGGGAGCTGTTTTTT.

The rearrangement links TRBV7-9 to TRBJ2-1, with 8 bases identical to TRBD2. CDR3 size: 14 residues. The germline V gene encodes CDR1 SEHNR and CDR2 FQNEAQ (reference sequence). V was pared by 5 bases and J by 6 bases, with 6 bases of the junction left unmatched. The CDR3 loop reads CASSQGGTSNEQFF. CDR3 DNA: TGTGCCAGCAGCCAGGGCGGGACTAGCAATGAGCAGTTCTTC.

This clonotype was seen a few times. The V and J genes are TRBV12-3 or TRBV12-4 and TRBJ2-7, with D possibly matching TRBD2 (5 bases). The V and J ends lost 7 bases and 4 bases respectively, with 17 bases between them. The CDR3 extends over 14 amino acids. The CDR3 DNA is TGTGCCAGCACTCATTACCGGGGTCTTTACGAGCAGTACGTC. Translation: CASTHYRGLYEQYV.

The chain combines TRBV5-8 with TRBJ1-5; D call uncertain. Germline V lookup: CDR1 SGHTS, CDR2 YDEGEE. V lost 0 bases to trimming and J lost 4 bases, with 5 bases between them. The CDR3 is 13 amino acids. The CDR3: CASSLGWNQPQHF. For the CDR3, the DNA is TGTGCCAGCAGCTTGGGTTGGAATCAGCCCCAGCATTTT.

This sequence joins TRBV3-1 and TRBJ2-3; 9 bases fit TRBD1. Trimming cost V 6 bases and J 0 bases; bases outside gene matches: 4. The CDR3 runs to 15 residues. Germline values: CDR1 LGHDT, CDR2 YNNKEL (reference sequence). The DNA for the CDR3 is TGTGCCAGCAGTTACAGGGGGCAGAGCACAGATACGCAGTATTTT. Translating it yields CASSYRGQSTDTQYF.

This clonotype was seen at least ten times. This rearrangement joins TRBV20-1 to TRBJ2-1; TRBD2 might be the D (5 bases). The CDR3 is made up of 14 amino acids. The V end lost 4 bases, the J end lost 8 bases, and 18 bases lay between the germline ends. CDR1 DFQATT and CDR2 SNEGSKA come from the germline V gene (reference sequence). This chain's CDR3 is CSAMVPEQEDEQFF. The CDR3 nucleotides are TGCAGTGCTATGGTCCCGGAGCAGGAGGATGAGCAGTTCTTC.

The chain joins TRBV19 to TRBJ2-1, with TRBD2 matching 10 bases. Trimming cost V 6 bases and J 5 bases; bases outside gene matches: 7. The germline gives CDR1 LNHDA, CDR2 SQIVND (reference sequence). The CDR3 spans 15 residues. CDR3 sequence (DNA): TGTGCCAGTAGCGACCTAGCGGGAGCCCACAATGAGCAGTTCTTC. It codes for CASSDLAGAHNEQFF.

This clonotype was found many times. V gene TRBV27 combines with J gene TRBJ1-5; tentatively, D is TRBD1 (5 bases). There are 13 residues in the CDR3. CDR1 MNHEY and CDR2 SMNVEV come from the germline V gene (reference sequence). V gave up 2 bases and J gave up 7 bases, with 9 bases separating them. The CDR3 loop reads CASSLQGGQPQHF. As DNA, the CDR3 is TGTGCCAGCAGTTTACAGGGAGGACAGCCCCAGCATTTT.